A selection of T cell receptor beta chains follows, all from one sample in a study of blood T cell repertoires in COVID-19. Sequencing was performed with immunoSEQ multiplex PCR; in TCRdb, only in-frame clones are kept and a portion is missing. The table shows roughly 210,000 clones, with around 84% occurring only once. The specimen was peripheral blood. The source is a woman older than 75 with COVID-19, enrolled during active disease. The CDR3 runs from the conserved cysteine through the conserved F or W. Fields, in order: D gene, clone size, J gene, V gene, CDR3 DNA, CDR3 protein. D genes are given only for firm matches. The size field is filled for only some rows; it gives once, few, many or a size class.

-	-	TRBJ1-2	TRBV28	TGTGCCAGCAGCTTACTCGGGGTGACCTATGGCTACACCTTC	CASSLLGVTYGYTF
TRBD1	once	TRBJ1-5	TRBV19	TGTGCCAGTACCCAGGGCAGGCAGGGGGCCAACAATCAGCCCCAGCATTTT	CASTQGRQGANNQPQHF
TRBD2	-	TRBJ2-7	TRBV5-1	TGCGCCAGCAGCTCAAGCGGGGGCCCCATCAGAGAGCAGTACTTC	CASSSSGGPIREQYF
TRBD1	-	TRBJ1-5	TRBV2	TGTGCCAGCAGTGCTCAGGGGGCGGGCAATCAGCCCCAGCATTTT	CASSAQGAGNQPQHF
TRBD1	-	TRBJ1-3	TRBV10-2	TGCGCCAGCAGTGAAAGGACAGGGGAGCGCGGAAACACCATATATTTT	CASSERTGERGNTIYF
-	-	TRBJ1-1	TRBV7-7	TGTGCTAGCAGCCTGGGGGCCAGCACTGAAGCTTTCTTT	CASSLGASTEAFF
TRBD1	-	TRBJ2-3	TRBV4-2	TGTGCCAGCAGCCTGGGACAGGGGGCAGATACGCAGTATTTT	CASSLGQGADTQYF
TRBD1	-	TRBJ1-6	TRBV2	TGTGCCAGCGACAGGGCTGGCGGTTCACCCCTCCACTTT	CASDRAGGSPLHF
-	-	TRBJ2-6	TRBV7-2	TGTGCCAGCAGACTCATGACTGGGGCCAACGTCCTGACTTTC	CASRLMTGANVLTF
-	-	TRBJ2-7	TRBV28	TGTGCCAGCAGTTTAGGGTTCCAGGGCTCCCCCTACGAGCAGTACTTC	CASSLGFQGSPYEQYF
-	-	TRBJ1-1	TRBV5-8	TGTGCCAGCAGCTGGTCGGCAGGGAACACTGAAGCTTTCTTT	CASSWSAGNTEAFF
TRBD1	-	TRBJ2-1	TRBV5-4	TGTGCCAGCAGCACCGGACAGGGTTCCTACAATGAGCAGTTCTTC	CASSTGQGSYNEQFF
TRBD1	-	TRBJ1-1	TRBV18	TGTGCCAGCTCAAGGGGGCTTGTAGGGACTGAAGCTTTCTTT	CASSRGLVGTEAFF
-	-	TRBJ1-5	TRBV25-1	TGTGCCAGCAGTGACAGGGCGCTCAATCAGCCCCAGCATTTT	CASSDRALNQPQHF
TRBD2	-	TRBJ2-1	TRBV2	TGTGCCAGCAGTGTCTCCCCTAGCGGGGCCATGATGCAGTTCTTC	CASSVSPSGAMMQFF
-	-	TRBJ2-1	TRBV5-5	TGTGCCAGCAGCTTGGCCGGGGAGGTCTCCTACAATGAGCAGTTCTTC	CASSLAGEVSYNEQFF
-	once	TRBJ1-6	TRBV28	TGTGCCAGCAGTGGGGGGTATTCACCCCTCCACTTT	CASSGGYSPLHF
-	-	TRBJ1-1	TRBV29-1	TGCAGCGTTGTACCAGGCAATAGGAACACTGAAGCTTTCTTT	CSVVPGNRNTEAFF
TRBD2	-	TRBJ2-5	TRBV7-6	TGTGCCAGTCGGTCAAGCGGGGGGTCGTACCAAGAGACCCAGTACTTC	CASRSSGGSYQETQYF
TRBD2	-	TRBJ2-7	TRBV3-1/TRBV3-2	TGTGCCAGCAGCCAAGGTCAAGCGGGGCGCGAGCAGTACTTC	CASSQGQAGREQYF
-	-	TRBJ1-1	TRBV6-1	TGTGCCAGCAGTGAAGCTAGGGAGACCACTGAAGCTTTCTTT	CASSEARETTEAFF
TRBD1	few	TRBJ1-1	TRBV6-5	TGTGCCAGCAGTCCAGGGACAGGGGCGAACACTGAAGCTTTCTTT	CASSPGTGANTEAFF
TRBD2	few	TRBJ2-3	TRBV7-8	TGTGCCAGCAGCTTAGCGACTAGCGGGTCCTCCACAGATACGCAGTATTTT	CASSLATSGSSTDTQYF
-	-	TRBJ2-7	TRBV24-1	TGTGCCACGGATGGCGGCGTCCCGGGGAGAAACGAGCAGTACTTC	CATDGGVPGRNEQYF
TRBD1	-	TRBJ2-3	TRBV28	TGTGCCAGCAGGATTGGGGACAGGGGAAAGTATACGCAGTATTTT	CASRIGDRGKYTQYF